A selection of T cell receptor beta chains follows, all from one sample in a study of T cell repertoires in cytomegalovirus infection. TCRdb re-called the reads through MiXCR, storing one row per CDR3 protein. This sample has more than 200,000 distinct CDR3 sequences, with 9.1% found just once. The specimen was PBMCs. The receptor set was obtained from a human donor in good health (CMV status not recorded). Some clones in this sample may be carry-over from other donors' samples. The CDR3 runs from the conserved cysteine through the conserved F or W. The D gene is left open where the match is weak. A clone size is listed for some rows: how often the clone was seen (once, few, many), or a class if it is expanded.

V gene,clone size,D gene,J gene,CDR3 protein,CDR3 DNA
TRBV5-6,few,NA,TRBJ2-1,CASSLARAYNEQFF,TGTGCCAGCAGCTTGGCCCGCGCCTACAATGAGCAGTTCTTC
TRBV29-1,NA,NA,TRBJ1-1,CSVEVSGWGNTEAFF,TGCAGCGTTGAAGTATCCGGGTGGGGGAACACTGAAGCTTTCTTT
TRBV7-8,few,TRBD2,TRBJ2-1,CASSVQPAGGSYNEQFF,TGTGCCAGCAGCGTCCAGCCCGCGGGGGGTTCCTACAATGAGCAGTTCTTC
TRBV7-2,many,TRBD2,TRBJ2-1,CASSLARTSGYNEQFF,TGTGCCAGCAGCTTAGCGCGGACTAGCGGGTACAATGAGCAGTTCTTC
TRBV7-2,many,NA,TRBJ2-7,CASSLGQGTTYEQYF,TGTGCCAGCAGCTTAGGTCAGGGGACGACCTACGAGCAGTACTTC
TRBV20-1,few,NA,TRBJ2-1,CSASGDTSSYNEQFF,TGCAGTGCTAGCGGGGACACAAGCTCCTACAATGAGCAGTTCTTC
TRBV7-2,NA,NA,TRBJ1-2,CASSLRGPKFRANYGYTF,TGTGCCAGCAGCTTAAGGGGCCCCAAGTTTCGTGCTAACTATGGCTACACCTTC
TRBV19,NA,TRBD2,TRBJ2-1,CASSTPGGSWDNEQFF,TGTGCCAGTAGTACCCCTGGCGGGAGTTGGGACAATGAGCAGTTCTTC
TRBV11-1,many,NA,TRBJ2-3,CASSFSSPDTQYF,TGTGCCAGCAGCTTTTCTAGCCCCGATACGCAGTATTTT
TRBV30,few,TRBD2,TRBJ2-5,CAFRSSGGAQETQYF,TGTGCCTTTCGTTCGAGCGGGGGGGCCCAAGAGACCCAGTACTTC